This T cell receptor beta chain was sequenced during a study of T-cell reconstitution after alpha-beta-depleted transplantation in children. Study conclusions and caveats: Reportedly, only several hundred clones from non-depleted graft cells drove alpha-beta T-cell counts at about two months. Fresh T-cell production supplied most of the T-cell counts and diversity seen one year after transplant. Surviving thymic progenitors and recipient T cells were the source of high TCRbeta diversity at day 60 in some patients.

Preparation of the TCRbeta library involved a method that used unique molecular identifiers. TCRdb reanalysed the PCR reads using MiXCR and keeps one entry per CDR3 protein. Of about 900,000 distinct CDR3 sequences detected, about 30% appear once; the ten largest clones hold roughly 30%. The V gene's germline CDR1 is MNHNS and CDR2 SASEGT. The CDR3 runs 14 residues. Trimming left V 7 bases short and J 3 bases short, with 13 bases between. Of note for this clonotype: Antigen specificity is unknown.

The V gene is TRBV6-1, the J gene TRBJ1-3; D is undetermined. The sequence came from a boy in the first two years of life who had a stem cell transplant for SCID, so the T cells may come from the graft donor. The sample here was PBMCs, mostly from graft donor cells, taken 360 days after TCRalphabeta/CD19-depleted stem cell transplant. The CDR3 coding sequence is TGTGCCAGCACTGCCGTTACCCTTGGAAACACCATATATTTT. Translated, it gives CASTAVTLGNTIYF.